One and the same sample provided the 10 T cell receptor beta chains below, sequenced in a study of blood T cell repertoires in COVID-19. Method: immunoSEQ multiplex PCR; TCRdb's copy keeps in-frame clones and lacks some. The profile shows 260,000 or so clones, around 88% of them singletons. Sequencing was carried out using PBMCs or T cells enriched from blood (not recorded which). All receptors come from a woman aged 40 to 55 with acute COVID-19.

V is TRBV30 and J is TRBJ1-3; D unclear. V was clipped by 0 bases and J by 0 bases, with 6 bases between them. CDR3 length: 14 amino acids. The germline V gene encodes CDR1 GTSNPN and CDR2 SVGIG (reference sequence). CDR3 DNA sequence: TGTGCCTGGAGTGTAGGACTCTCTGGAAACACCATATATTTT. Translation: CAWSVGLSGNTIYF.

This clone was seen only once. The chain links TRBV27 to TRBJ1-5, with 9 bases identical to TRBD1. The length of the CDR3 is 14 residues. CDR1 is MNHEY and CDR2 is SMNVEV in the germline V gene (reference sequence). Losses at the gene ends were 5 bases for V and 6 bases for J; bases not matched to a gene: 5. The CDR3: CASSQTGGSQPQHF. The CDR3 nucleotides read TGTGCCAGCAGTCAAACAGGGGGCTCTCAGCCCCAGCATTTT.

V usage is TRBV29-1 and J usage is TRBJ2-3; 11 nucleotides match TRBD2. J was trimmed by 3 bases and V by 4 bases; bases with no gene match: 3. This CDR3 has 14 residues. The V gene's germline CDR1 is SQVTM and CDR2 ANQGSEA. The DNA of the CDR3 is TGCAGCGTTGTAGCGGGAGGGACAACAGATACGCAGTATTTT. Translation gives CSVVAGGTTDTQYF.

This clone showed up just once. The chain is built from TRBV6-5 and TRBJ1-5; D is perhaps TRBD1 (5 bases). CDR1 MNHEY and CDR2 SVGAGI come from the germline V gene. V gave up 6 bases and J gave up 9 bases, with 21 bases separating them. The CDR3 runs to 15 residues. This CDR3 is CASSRDWGENVPQHF. CDR3 coding DNA: TGTGCCAGCAGCCGGGACTGGGGCGAGAATGTGCCCCAGCATTTT.

A few counts support this clone. This chain uses TRBV10-2 with TRBJ2-1, with a possible D match to TRBD1 (6 bases). Germline assignment: CDR1 WSHSY and CDR2 SAAADI. Trimming shortened V by 6 bases and J by 0 bases, and 12 bases separated the two germline ends. The length of the CDR3 is 15 residues. The CDR3 spells CASRDRPSSYNEQFF. The CDR3 DNA is TGCGCCAGCAGGGACAGACCAAGCTCCTACAATGAGCAGTTCTTC.

The genes are TRBV7-9 and TRBJ2-3, with D possibly being TRBD2 (5 bases). The CDR3 spans 15 residues. V gave up 6 bases and J gave up 6 bases, with 19 bases separating them. Germline V lookup: CDR1 SEHNR, CDR2 FQNEAQ (reference sequence). CDR3 nucleotides: TGTGCCAGCAGGAACGGGGAGTCCAACCGCGATACGCAGTATTTT. It encodes CASRNGESNRDTQYF.

This clone was counted a single time. The chain employs TRBV7-2 and TRBJ1-2; the match to TRBD1 covers 7 bases. There are 13 residues in the CDR3. The germline V gene encodes CDR1 SGHTA and CDR2 FQGNSA. V dropped 4 bases and J dropped 6; count of bases not matched to a gene: 5. CDR3 sequence (DNA): TGTGCCAGCAGCTACAACAGGGGAGATGGCTACACCTTC. This codes for CASSYNRGDGYTF.

The V call is TRBV18, the J call TRBJ1-2; D call uncertain. Trimming removed 4 bases from V and 4 bases from J, with 16 bases in between. CDR1 and CDR2 (germline): KGHSH, LQKENI. This CDR3 region has 15 residues. The CDR3 reads CASSQGLSDVYGYTF. Written as DNA, the CDR3 is TGTGCCAGCTCACAAGGACTGAGCGACGTCTATGGCTACACCTTC.

The chain carries TRBV7-2 and TRBJ2-7; perhaps TRBD2 as D (6 bases). The V end was cut by 6 bases, the J end by 0 bases, with 12 bases between. The germline V gene has CDR1 SGHTA and CDR2 FQGNSA. The CDR3 is 14 residues long. The DNA for the CDR3 is TGTGCCAGCAGACCCGGGACTGACTCCTACGAGCAGTACTTC. This sequence encodes CASRPGTDSYEQYF.

The rearrangement links TRBV28 to TRBJ2-1; weak D call: TRBD2 (5 bases). This CDR3 spans 11 amino acids. V shed 11 bases and J shed 0 bases, with 5 bases lying between them. Germline V lookup: CDR1 MDHEN, CDR2 SYDVKM. CDR3 in DNA: TGTGCCGGGAGCTCCTACAATGAGCAGTTCTTC. Encoded protein: CAGSSYNEQFF.